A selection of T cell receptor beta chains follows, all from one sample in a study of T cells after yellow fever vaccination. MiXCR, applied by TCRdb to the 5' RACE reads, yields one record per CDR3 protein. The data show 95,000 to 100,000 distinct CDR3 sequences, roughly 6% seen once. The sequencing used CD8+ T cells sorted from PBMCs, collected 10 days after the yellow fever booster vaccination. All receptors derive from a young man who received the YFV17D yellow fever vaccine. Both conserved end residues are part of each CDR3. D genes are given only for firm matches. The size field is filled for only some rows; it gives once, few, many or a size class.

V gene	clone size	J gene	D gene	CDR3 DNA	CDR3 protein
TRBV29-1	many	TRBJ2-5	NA	TGCAGCGTTGCGGGACTGCAAGAGACCCAGTACTTC	CSVAGLQETQYF
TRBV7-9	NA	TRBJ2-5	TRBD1	TGTGCCAGCAGCTCAGAACCGGGACAGCAAGAGACCCAGTACTTC	CASSSEPGQQETQYF
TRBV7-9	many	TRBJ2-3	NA	TGTGCCAGCAGCGGAGCGTGGGTTGATCCATTAGCAGATACGCAGTATTTT	CASSGAWVDPLADTQYF
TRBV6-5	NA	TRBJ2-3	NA	TGTGCCAGCAGCCCGACGTCCAGGGCTAGCACAGATACGCAGTATTTT	CASSPTSRASTDTQYF
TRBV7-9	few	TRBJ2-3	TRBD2	TGTGCCAGCAGCTTATCGGGGACTAGCGGGGACACAGATACGCAGTATTTT	CASSLSGTSGDTDTQYF
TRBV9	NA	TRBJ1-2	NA	TGTGCCAGCAGCGTAGGGACAGTCGGCTATGGCTACACCTTC	CASSVGTVGYGYTF
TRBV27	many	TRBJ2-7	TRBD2	TGTGCCAGCAGCCCTAGCGGGGGGCTCGTCTCCTACGAGCAGTACTTC	CASSPSGGLVSYEQYF
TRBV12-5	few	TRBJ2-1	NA	TGTGCTAGTGGTTTGGTACTCGGGGGATACTACAATGAGCAGTTCTTC	CASGLVLGGYYNEQFF
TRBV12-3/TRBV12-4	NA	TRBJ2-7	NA	TGTGCCAGCAGTCCCCATCGGGGCTACGAGCAGTACTTC	CASSPHRGYEQYF
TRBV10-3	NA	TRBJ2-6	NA	TGTGCCATCGGGGGTACGGGGGCCAACGTCCTGACTTTC	CAIGGTGANVLTF
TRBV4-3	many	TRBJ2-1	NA	TGCGCCAGCAGCCAAGATTTAGCTCCCAATGAGCAGTTCTTC	CASSQDLAPNEQFF
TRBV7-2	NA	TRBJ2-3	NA	TGTGCCAGCAGCTTAGTCGGGGCAGCAGATACGCAGTATTTT	CASSLVGAADTQYF
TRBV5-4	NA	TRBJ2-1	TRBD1	TGTGCCAGCAGCACCGAGACAGGGGATACGAATGAGCAGTTCTTC	CASSTETGDTNEQFF
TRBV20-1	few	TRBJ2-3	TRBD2	TGCAGTGCTAGAGGGCCCGAAGCGGGGACCACAGATACGCAGTATTTT	CSARGPEAGTTDTQYF
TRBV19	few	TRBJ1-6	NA	TGTGCCACCCAGGGAAAAAGTTTCTCACCCCTCCACTTT	CATQGKSFSPLHF
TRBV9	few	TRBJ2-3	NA	TGTGCCAGCAGCGTAGAGGGACTCCAGGGTAATACGCAGTATTTT	CASSVEGLQGNTQYF